This TCR beta chain was documented in a study of cytomegalovirus exposure and HLA in healthy donors. At the level of the study: Among the 300 to 450 genotyped donors, 70% to 85% were placed in the Caucasian-associated ancestry cluster. Study-level points and caveats: The authors listed 150 to 200 TCR beta chains as cytomegalovirus-associated.

Remarks on this clone: Its antigen is still unknown.

Primers for the PCR totalled 60 Vbeta and 13 Jbeta. The protocol was immunoSEQ multiplex PCR, while the TCRdb copy is restricted to in-frame clones and leaves out a portion. This specimen shows approximately 110,000 clones; the ten leading clones hold more than 0.9%. At the time of sampling, donors were nominally healthy, though unrecorded immune exposures were likely. This TCR came from a man aged 18 to 29 in good health and CMV-seronegative. Specimen: PBMCs.

The CDR3 spells CASSPEGLEAFF. Written as DNA, the CDR3 is TGTGCCAGCAGCCCCGAGGGTTTAGAAGCTTTCTTT. This sequence joins TRBV11-2 and TRBJ1-1, with no clear D. The CDR3 is 12 amino acids. Germline CDR1 and CDR2: SGHAT and FQNNGV. The V and J ends lost 5 bases and 8 bases respectively, with 12 bases between them.